These 17 T cell receptor beta chains were sequenced from one sample in a study of Ad26.COV2.S vaccination and SARS-CoV-2 variants. The treatment denotes: 15 to 20 received Ad26.COV2.S at low or high dose, single or two shots; 5 received placebo; per-sample allocation not given. It was on day 63 after the first vaccine or placebo injection that samples were taken. This table comes from immunoSEQ multiplex PCR, and its TCRdb copy is limited to in-frame clones, with some not included. The table has around 270,000 clones, roughly 89% seen once. The sample in question was peripheral blood, obtained in a trial of Ad26.COV2.S vaccine versus placebo. The source is a person between 18 and 65 years old who received the Ad26.COV2.S COVID-19 vaccine or a placebo.

This clone occurred once. The gene calls are TRBV7-2 and TRBJ1-2, with 10 positions matching TRBD1. CDR3 size: 15 residues. Germline lookup yields CDR1 SGHTA and CDR2 FQGNSA. V lost 1 base, J lost 7 bases, and 6 bases stayed unmatched. The CDR3 DNA is TGTGCCAGCAGCTTAGAGGGGACAGGGGTTAGTGGCTACACCTTC. Protein sequence: CASSLEGTGVSGYTF.

The CDR3 spells CASTFTGLRLYNEQFF. CDR3 bases: TGTGCCAGCACCTTTACAGGGCTCCGTCTATACAATGAGCAGTTCTTC. The chain recombines TRBV11-2 with TRBJ2-1, with D tentatively TRBD1 (6 bases). This CDR3 has 16 residues. Germline CDR1 and CDR2: SGHAT and FQNNGV. V shed 7 bases and J shed 4 bases, with 20 bases lying between them.

Concerning this clone: Distinct nucleotide sequences in the sample also encode this CDR3. The chain couples TRBV6-5 to TRBJ1-6, with no clear D. Trimming pared 2 bases from V and 3 bases from J, leaving 2 bases between. This CDR3 spans 13 amino acids. The germline CDR1 and CDR2 sequences are MNHEY and SVGAGI. The CDR3 nucleotides read TGTGCCAGCAGTTACAGCTATAATTCACCCCTCCACTTT. Protein: CASSYSYNSPLHF.

The chain uses TRBV2 and TRBJ1-5; the match to TRBD1 covers 10 bases. The CDR3 covers 14 residues. Germline V CDR1 and CDR2: SNHLY, FYNNEI. V was pared by 4 bases and J by 5 bases, with 2 bases of the junction left unmatched. The CDR3 DNA follows: TGTGCCAGCAGTGCCGGGACAGGGGATCAGCCCCAGCATTTT. It is translated as CASSAGTGDQPQHF.

This clone was observed once. The V gene is TRBV2, the J gene TRBJ1-4; no clear D gene. Deletions cut 3 bases from V and 5 bases from J, with 7 bases between. This CDR3 comprises 13 residues. Germline CDR1 is SNHLY and CDR2 is FYNNEI. CDR3 nucleotide sequence: TGTGCCAGCAGTGAGGCCCGGAATGAAAAACTGTTTTTT. Protein sequence: CASSEARNEKLFF.

The gene calls are TRBV18 and TRBJ2-5, with D perhaps matching TRBD2 (7 bases). Germline V gene lookup returns CDR1 KGHSH and CDR2 LQKENI. CDR3 length equals 15 residues. Trimming pared 1 base from V and 5 bases from J, leaving 14 bases between. The DNA of the CDR3 is TGTGCCAGCTCACCACGGCGGGGGCCCGAGGAGACCCAGTACTTC. Residues: CASSPRRGPEETQYF.

The chain employs TRBV15 and TRBJ2-1; D is possibly TRBD1 or TRBD2 (5 bases each). Germline V gene lookup returns CDR1 LNHNV and CDR2 YYDKDF (reference sequence). V dropped 5 bases and J dropped 0 bases, with 8 bases sitting between them. The CDR3 is made up of 14 amino acids. DNA for the CDR3: TGTGCCACCAGCGGGGGTAGCTCCTACAATGAGCAGTTCTTC. Amino acid sequence: CATSGGSSYNEQFF.

The chain couples TRBV7-9 to TRBJ2-5; 7 positions agree with TRBD1. Germline CDR1 reads SEHNR; CDR2 reads FQNEAQ (reference sequence). Trimming cost V 3 bases and J 1 base; bases outside gene matches: 5. This CDR3 is built from 15 residues. The CDR3 here is CASSFQQGPQETQYF. For the CDR3, the DNA is TGTGCCAGCAGCTTCCAACAGGGGCCCCAAGAGACCCAGTACTTC.

This clone occurred a few times. This chain links TRBV18 with TRBJ1-2, with a weak D call TRBD1 (5 bases). V lost 3 bases, J lost 6 bases, and 23 bases lay in between. The germline V gene encodes CDR1 KGHSH and CDR2 LQKENI. This CDR3 comprises 17 residues. The CDR3 reads CASSPNQGGITYDGYTF. The CDR3 bases are TGTGCCAGCTCACCTAACCAGGGAGGCATCACCTATGATGGCTACACCTTC.

The J gene is TRBJ1-2, the V gene TRBV7-6; 9 bases match TRBD1. Germline V CDR1 and CDR2: SGHVS, FNYEAQ. This CDR3 is 15 amino acids long. Losses at the gene ends were 5 bases for V and 8 bases for J; bases not matched to a gene: 12. In nucleotides, the CDR3 is TGTGCCAGCAGCCGGCTTGACAGGACAGGGGACGGCTACACCTTC. It is translated as CASSRLDRTGDGYTF.

This clone occurred a few times. The V call is TRBV2, the J call TRBJ2-2; D unresolved. Germline lookup yields CDR1 SNHLY and CDR2 FYNNEI. V gave up 0 bases and J gave up 4 bases, with 9 bases separating them. The CDR3 length is 15 residues. CDR3 loop: CASSEARVGTGELFF. Written as DNA, the CDR3 is TGTGCCAGCAGTGAAGCCCGGGTCGGCACCGGGGAGCTGTTTTTT. Complete variable domain (other parts from reference TRBV2 and TRBJ2-2): EPEVTQTPSHQVTQMGQEVILRCVPISNHLYFYWYRQILGQKVEFLVSFYNNEISEKSEIFDDQFSVERPDGSNFTLKIRSTKLEDSAMYFCASSEARVGTGELFFGEGSRLTVL.

The chain has TRBV7-9 and TRBJ2-5; 8 nucleotides agree with TRBD2. CDR1 is SEHNR and CDR2 is FQNEAQ in the germline V gene (reference sequence). With V trimmed by 4 bases and J by 5 bases, 12 bases remained unmatched. The CDR3 is 16 amino acids. CDR3 loop: CASSSGSGAGPETQYF. The CDR3 region has the DNA TGTGCCAGCAGCTCCGGTAGCGGGGCGGGCCCGGAGACCCAGTACTTC.

The chain carries TRBV7-2 and TRBJ1-5; D is undetermined. V was shortened by 1 base and J by 0 bases, with 7 bases between the two germline ends. Germline CDR1 is SGHTA and CDR2 is FQGNSA. The CDR3 sequence is 15 residues long. The CDR3 bases are TGTGCCAGCAGCTTAGAACCCCATAGCAATCAGCCCCAGCATTTT. Its translation is CASSLEPHSNQPQHF.

This chain joins TRBV6-6 and TRBJ2-7; the match to TRBD1 covers 8 bases. Per germline, CDR1 MNHNY and CDR2 SVGAGI (reference sequence). V lost 6 bases, J lost 2 bases, and 3 bases stayed unmatched. The CDR3 is 13 residues long. The CDR3: CASSPTGAYEQYV. The CDR3 nucleotides read TGTGCCAGCAGCCCGACAGGGGCCTACGAGCAGTACGTC.

The gene calls are TRBV11-3 and TRBJ1-5; no clear D. With 1 base removed from V and 6 bases from J, the gap between germline ends came to 10 bases. The CDR3 covers 14 residues. Per germline, CDR1 SGHNT and CDR2 YENEEA. The CDR3 DNA follows: TGTGCCAGCAGCTTAGGCCGGGCGGGTCAGCCCCAGCATTTT. Translation: CASSLGRAGQPQHF.

The rearrangement uses TRBV7-9 and TRBJ1-2, with 12 bases identical to TRBD1. V shed 5 bases, J shed 8 bases, and the junction held 6 bases outside the gene matches. Germline V gene sequence: CDR1 SEHNR, CDR2 FQNEAQ (reference sequence). This CDR3 spans 14 amino acids. CDR3 DNA: TGTGCCAGCAGCCGGGACAGGGGGCTCGACGGCTACACCTTC. Translated, it gives CASSRDRGLDGYTF. Variable domain in full (rest from reference TRBV7-9 and TRBJ1-2): DTGVSQNPRHKITKRGQNVTFRCDPISEHNRLYWYRQTLGQGPEFLTYFQNEAQLEKSRLLSDRFSAERPKGSFSTLEIQRTEQGDSAMYLCASSRDRGLDGYTFGSGTRLTVV.

The chain has TRBV6-5 and TRBJ2-2; a weak D match, TRBD2 (7 bases). This CDR3 contains 15 residues. The V end was cut by 4 bases, the J end by 0 bases, with 9 bases between. Germline V lookup: CDR1 MNHEY, CDR2 SVGAGI. CDR3 sequence (DNA): TGTGCCAGCAGTTTCGGGGGGCCGAACACCGGGGAGCTGTTTTTT. It codes for CASSFGGPNTGELFF.